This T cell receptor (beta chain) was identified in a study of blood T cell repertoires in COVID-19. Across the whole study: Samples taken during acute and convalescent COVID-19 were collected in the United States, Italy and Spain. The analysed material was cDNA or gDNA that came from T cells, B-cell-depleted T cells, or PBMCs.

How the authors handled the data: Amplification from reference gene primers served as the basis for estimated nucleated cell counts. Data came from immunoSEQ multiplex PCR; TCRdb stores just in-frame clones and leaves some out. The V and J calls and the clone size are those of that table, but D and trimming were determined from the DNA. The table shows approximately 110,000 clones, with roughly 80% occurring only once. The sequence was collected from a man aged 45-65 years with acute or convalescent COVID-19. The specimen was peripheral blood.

This CDR3 is CASSLFRGPGREKLFF. The CDR3 nucleotides read TGTGCCAGCAGCTTATTCAGGGGCCCGGGGCGAGAAAAACTGTTTTTT. The V and J genes are TRBV7-8 and TRBJ1-4, with a tentative D call TRBD1 (6 bases). CDR3 length: 16 residues. The germline V gene has CDR1 SGHVS and CDR2 FQNEAQ. Trimming cost V 2 bases and J 8 bases, with 18 bases left between them.